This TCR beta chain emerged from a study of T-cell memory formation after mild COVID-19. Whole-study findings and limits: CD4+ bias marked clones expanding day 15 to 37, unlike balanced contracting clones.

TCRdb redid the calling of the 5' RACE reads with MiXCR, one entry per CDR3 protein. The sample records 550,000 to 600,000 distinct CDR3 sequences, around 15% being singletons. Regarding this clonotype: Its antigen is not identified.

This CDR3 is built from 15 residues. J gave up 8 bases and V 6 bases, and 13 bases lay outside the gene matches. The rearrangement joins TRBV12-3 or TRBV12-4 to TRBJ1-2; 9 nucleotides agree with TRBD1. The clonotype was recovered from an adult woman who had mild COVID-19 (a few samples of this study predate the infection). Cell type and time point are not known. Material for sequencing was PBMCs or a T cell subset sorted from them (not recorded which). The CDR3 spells CASSMTGTGFYGYTF. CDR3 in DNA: TGTGCCAGCAGCATGACCGGGACAGGGTTTTACGGCTACACCTTC.